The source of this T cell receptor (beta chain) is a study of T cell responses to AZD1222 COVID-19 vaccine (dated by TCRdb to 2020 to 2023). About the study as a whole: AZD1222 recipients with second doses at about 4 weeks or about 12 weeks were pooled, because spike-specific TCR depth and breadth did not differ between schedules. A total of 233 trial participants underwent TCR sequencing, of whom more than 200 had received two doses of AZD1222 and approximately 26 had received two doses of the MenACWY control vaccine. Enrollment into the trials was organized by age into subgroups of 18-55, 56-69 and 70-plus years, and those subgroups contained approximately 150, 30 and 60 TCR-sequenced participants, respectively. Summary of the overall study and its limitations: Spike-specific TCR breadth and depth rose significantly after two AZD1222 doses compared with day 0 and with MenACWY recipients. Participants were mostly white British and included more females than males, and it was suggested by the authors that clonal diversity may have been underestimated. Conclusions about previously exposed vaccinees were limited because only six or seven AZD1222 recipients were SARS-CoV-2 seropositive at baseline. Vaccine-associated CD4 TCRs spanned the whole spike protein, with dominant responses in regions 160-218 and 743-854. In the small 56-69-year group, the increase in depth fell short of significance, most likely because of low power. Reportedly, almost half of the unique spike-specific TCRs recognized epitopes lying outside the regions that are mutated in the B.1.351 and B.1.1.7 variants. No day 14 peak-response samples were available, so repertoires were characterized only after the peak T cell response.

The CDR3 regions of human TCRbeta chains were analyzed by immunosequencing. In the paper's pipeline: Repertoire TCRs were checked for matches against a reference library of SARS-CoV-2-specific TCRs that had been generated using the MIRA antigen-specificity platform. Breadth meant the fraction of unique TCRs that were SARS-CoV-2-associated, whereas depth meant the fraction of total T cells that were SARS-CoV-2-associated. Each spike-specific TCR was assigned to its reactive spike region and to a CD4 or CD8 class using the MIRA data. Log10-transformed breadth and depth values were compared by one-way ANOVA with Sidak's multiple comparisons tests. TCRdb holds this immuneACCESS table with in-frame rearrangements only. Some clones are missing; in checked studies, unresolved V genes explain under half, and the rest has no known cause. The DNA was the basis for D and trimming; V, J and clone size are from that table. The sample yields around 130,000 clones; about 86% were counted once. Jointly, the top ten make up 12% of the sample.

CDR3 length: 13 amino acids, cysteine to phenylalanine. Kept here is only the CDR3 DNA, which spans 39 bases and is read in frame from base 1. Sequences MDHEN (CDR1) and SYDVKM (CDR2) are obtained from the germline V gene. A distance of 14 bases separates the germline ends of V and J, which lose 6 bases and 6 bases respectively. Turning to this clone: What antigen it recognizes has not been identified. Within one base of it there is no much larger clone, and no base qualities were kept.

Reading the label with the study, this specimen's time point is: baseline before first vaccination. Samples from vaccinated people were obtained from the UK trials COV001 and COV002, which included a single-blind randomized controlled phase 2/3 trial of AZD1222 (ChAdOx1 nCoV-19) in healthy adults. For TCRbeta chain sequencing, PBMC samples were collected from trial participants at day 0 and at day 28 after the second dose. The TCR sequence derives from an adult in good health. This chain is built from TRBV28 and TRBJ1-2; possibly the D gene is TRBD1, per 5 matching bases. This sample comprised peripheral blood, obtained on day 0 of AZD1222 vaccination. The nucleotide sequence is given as TGTGCCAGCAGCGTTCAGGGTGCAAATGGCTACACCTTC. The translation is CASSVQGANGYTF.